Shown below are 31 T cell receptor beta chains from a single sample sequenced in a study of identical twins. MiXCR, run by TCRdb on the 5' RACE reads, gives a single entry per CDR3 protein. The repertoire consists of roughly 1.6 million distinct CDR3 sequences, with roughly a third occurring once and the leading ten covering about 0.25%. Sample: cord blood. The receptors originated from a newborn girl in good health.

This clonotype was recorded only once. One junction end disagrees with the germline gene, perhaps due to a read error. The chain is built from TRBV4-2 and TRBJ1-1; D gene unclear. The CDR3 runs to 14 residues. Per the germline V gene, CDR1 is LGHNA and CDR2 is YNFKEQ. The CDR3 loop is CANSQDVRNTEAFF. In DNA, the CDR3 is TGTGCCAACAGCCAAGATGTGAGAAACACTGAAGCTTTCTTT.

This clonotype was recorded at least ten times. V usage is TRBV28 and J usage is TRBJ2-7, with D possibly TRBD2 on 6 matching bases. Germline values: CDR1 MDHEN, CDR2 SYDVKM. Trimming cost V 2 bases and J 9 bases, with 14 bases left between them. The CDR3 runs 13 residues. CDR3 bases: TGTGCCAGCAGTTTAGGTCCCGGGACTCGGCAGTACTTC. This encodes CASSLGPGTRQYF.

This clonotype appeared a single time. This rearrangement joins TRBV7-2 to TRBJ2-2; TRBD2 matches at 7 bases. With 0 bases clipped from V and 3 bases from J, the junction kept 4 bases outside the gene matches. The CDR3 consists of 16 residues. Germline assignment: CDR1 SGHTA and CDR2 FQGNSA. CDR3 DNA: TGTGCCAGCAGCTTAGCGGCAGGGAGGGACACCGGGGAGCTGTTTTTT. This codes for CASSLAAGRDTGELFF.

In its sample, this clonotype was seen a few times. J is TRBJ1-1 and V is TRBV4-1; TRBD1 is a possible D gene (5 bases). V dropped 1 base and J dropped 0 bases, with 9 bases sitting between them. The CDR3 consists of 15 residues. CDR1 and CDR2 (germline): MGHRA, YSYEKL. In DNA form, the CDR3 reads TGCGCCAGCAGCCAAGGGGGCACGCTGAACACTGAAGCTTTCTTT. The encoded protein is CASSQGGTLNTEAFF.

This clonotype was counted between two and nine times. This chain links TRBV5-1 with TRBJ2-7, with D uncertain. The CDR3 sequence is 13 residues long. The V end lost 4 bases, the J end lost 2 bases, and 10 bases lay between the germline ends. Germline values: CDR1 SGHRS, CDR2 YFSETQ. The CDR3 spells CASSARVAYEQYF. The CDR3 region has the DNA TGCGCCAGCAGCGCTAGGGTGGCCTACGAGCAGTACTTC.

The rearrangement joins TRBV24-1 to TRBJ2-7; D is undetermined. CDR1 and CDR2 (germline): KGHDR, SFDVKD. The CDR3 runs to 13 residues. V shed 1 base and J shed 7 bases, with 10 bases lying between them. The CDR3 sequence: CATSDFEGNEQYF. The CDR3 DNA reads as TGTGCCACCAGTGATTTTGAAGGGAATGAGCAGTACTTC.

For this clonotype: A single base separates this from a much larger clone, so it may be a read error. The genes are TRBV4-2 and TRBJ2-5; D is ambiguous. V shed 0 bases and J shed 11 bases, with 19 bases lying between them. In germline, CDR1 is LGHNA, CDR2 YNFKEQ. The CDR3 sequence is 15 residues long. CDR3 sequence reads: CASSQDQTPRDEQYF. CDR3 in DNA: TGTGCCAGCAGCCAAGATCAAACCCCCCGAGATGAGCAGTACTTC.

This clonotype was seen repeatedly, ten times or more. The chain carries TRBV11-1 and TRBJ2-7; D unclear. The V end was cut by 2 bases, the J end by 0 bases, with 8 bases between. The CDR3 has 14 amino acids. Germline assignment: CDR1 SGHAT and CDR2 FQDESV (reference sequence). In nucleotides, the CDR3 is TGTGCCAGCAGCTTAAGGTCCAGCTCCTACGAGCAGTACTTC. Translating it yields CASSLRSSSYEQYF.

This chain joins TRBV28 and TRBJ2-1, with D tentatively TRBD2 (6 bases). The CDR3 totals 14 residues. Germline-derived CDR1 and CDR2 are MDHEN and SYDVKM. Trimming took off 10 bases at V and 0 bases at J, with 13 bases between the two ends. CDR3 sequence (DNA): TGTGCCACCCGTCGGGGAGGCTCCTACAATGAGCAGTTCTTC. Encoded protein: CATRRGGSYNEQFF. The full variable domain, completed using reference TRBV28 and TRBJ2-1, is DVKVTQSSRYLVKRTGEKVFLECVQDMDHENMFWYRQDPGLGLRLIYFSYDVKMKEKGDIPEGYSVSREKKERFSLILESASTNQTSMYLCATRRGGSYNEQFFGPGTRLTVL.

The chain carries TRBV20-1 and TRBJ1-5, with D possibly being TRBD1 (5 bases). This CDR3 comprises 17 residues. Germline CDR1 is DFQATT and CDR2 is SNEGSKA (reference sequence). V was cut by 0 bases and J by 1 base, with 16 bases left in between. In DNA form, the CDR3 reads TGCAGTGCTAGAGATGTCCGGGGCCCTGGGAGCAATCAGCCCCAGCATTTT. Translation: CSARDVRGPGSNQPQHF.

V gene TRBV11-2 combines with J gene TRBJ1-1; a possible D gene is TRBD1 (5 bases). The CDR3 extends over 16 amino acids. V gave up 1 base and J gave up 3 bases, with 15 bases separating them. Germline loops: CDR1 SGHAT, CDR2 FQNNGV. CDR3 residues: CASSLAYRRRDTEAFF. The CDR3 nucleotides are TGTGCCAGCAGCTTAGCGTACAGGAGACGGGACACTGAAGCTTTCTTT. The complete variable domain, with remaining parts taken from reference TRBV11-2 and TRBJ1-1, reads EAGVAQSPRYKIIEKRQSVAFWCNPISGHATLYWYQQILGQGPKLLIQFQNNGVVDDSQLPKDRFSAERLKGVDSTLKIQPAKLEDSAVYLCASSLAYRRRDTEAFFGQGTRLTVV.

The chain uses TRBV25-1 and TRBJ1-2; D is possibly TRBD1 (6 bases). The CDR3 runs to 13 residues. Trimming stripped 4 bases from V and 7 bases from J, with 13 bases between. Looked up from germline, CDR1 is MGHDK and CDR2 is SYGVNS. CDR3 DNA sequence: TGTGCCAGCAGTGGCGGACAGCTCCGTGGCTACACCTTC. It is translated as CASSGGQLRGYTF.

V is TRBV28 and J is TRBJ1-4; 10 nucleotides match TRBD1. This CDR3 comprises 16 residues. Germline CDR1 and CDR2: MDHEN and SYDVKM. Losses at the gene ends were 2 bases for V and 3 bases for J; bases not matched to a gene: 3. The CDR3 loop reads CASSLMGQGPNEKLFF. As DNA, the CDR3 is TGTGCCAGCAGTTTAATGGGACAGGGGCCTAATGAAAAACTGTTTTTT.

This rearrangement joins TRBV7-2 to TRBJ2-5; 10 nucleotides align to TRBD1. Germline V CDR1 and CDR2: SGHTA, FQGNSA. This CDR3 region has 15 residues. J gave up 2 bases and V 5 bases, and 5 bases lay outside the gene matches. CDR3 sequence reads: CASSTDRGRQETQYF. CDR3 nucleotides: TGTGCCAGCAGCACCGACAGGGGGCGGCAAGAGACCCAGTACTTC. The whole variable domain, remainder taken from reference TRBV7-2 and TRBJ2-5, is GAGVSQSPSNKVTEKGKDVELRCDPISGHTALYWYRQSLGQGLEFLIYFQGNSAPDKSGLPSDRFSAERTGGSVSTLTIQRTQQEDSAVYLCASSTDRGRQETQYFGPGTRLLVL.

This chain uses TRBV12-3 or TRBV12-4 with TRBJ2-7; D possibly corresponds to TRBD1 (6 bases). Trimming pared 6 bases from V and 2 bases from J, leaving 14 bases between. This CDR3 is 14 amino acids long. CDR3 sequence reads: CASSSQGLTYEQYF. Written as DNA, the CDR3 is TGTGCCAGCAGCTCACAGGGCCTAACCTACGAGCAGTACTTC.

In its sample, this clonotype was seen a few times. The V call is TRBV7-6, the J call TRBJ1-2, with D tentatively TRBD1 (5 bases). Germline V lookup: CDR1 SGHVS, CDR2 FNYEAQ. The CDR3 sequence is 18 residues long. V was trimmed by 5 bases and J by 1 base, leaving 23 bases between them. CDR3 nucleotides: TGTGCCAGCAGCCAGAAGCCGGGACGGCCCGTTCTTAACTATGGCTACACCTTC. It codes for CASSQKPGRPVLNYGYTF.

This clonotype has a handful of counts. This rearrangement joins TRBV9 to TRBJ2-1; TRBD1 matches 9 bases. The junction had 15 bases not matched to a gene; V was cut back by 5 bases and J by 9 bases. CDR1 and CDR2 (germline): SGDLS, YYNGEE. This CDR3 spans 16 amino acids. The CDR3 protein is CASSRNRDRELGEQFF. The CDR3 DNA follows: TGTGCCAGCAGTCGGAACCGGGACAGGGAGCTAGGTGAGCAGTTCTTC.

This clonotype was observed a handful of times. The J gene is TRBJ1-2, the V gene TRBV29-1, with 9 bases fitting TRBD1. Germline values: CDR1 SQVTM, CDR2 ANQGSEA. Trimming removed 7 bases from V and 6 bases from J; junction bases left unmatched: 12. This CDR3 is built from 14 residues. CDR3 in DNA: TGCAGCGACTCTTCTCCGGGACAGGGAGATGGCTACACCTTC. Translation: CSDSSPGQGDGYTF. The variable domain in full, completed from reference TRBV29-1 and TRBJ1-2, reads SAVISQKPSRDICQRGTSLTIQCQVDSQVTMMFWYRQQPGQSLTLIATANQGSEATYESGFVIDKFPISRPNLTFSTLTVSNMSPEDSSIYLCSDSSPGQGDGYTFGSGTRLTVV.

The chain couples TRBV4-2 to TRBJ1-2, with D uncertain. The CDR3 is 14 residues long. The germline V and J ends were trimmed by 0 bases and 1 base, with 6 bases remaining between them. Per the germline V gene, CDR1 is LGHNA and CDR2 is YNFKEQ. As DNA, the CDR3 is TGTGCCAGCAGCCAAGATATCGGTAACTATGGCTACACCTTC. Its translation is CASSQDIGNYGYTF.

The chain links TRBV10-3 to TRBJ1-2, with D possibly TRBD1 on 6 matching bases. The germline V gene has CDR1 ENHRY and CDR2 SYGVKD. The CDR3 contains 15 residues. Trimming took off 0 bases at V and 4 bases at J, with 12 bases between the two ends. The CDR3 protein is CAISESKRGIYGYTF. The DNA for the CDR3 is TGTGCCATCAGTGAGTCGAAAAGGGGGATCTATGGCTACACCTTC.

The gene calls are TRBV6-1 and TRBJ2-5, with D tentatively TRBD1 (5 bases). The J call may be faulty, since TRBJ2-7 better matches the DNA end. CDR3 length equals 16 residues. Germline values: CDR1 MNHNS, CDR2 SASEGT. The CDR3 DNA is TGTGCCAGCAGTGAAGTTTTCACAGGCGCCCCCTACGAGCAGTACTTC. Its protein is CASSEVFTGAPYEQYF.

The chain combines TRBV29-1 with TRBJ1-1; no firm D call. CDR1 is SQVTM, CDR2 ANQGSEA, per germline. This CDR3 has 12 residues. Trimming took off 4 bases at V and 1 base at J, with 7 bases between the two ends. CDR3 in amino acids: CSVAWGNTEAFF. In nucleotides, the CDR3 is TGCAGCGTTGCCTGGGGGAACACTGAAGCTTTCTTT.

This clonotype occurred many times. CDR3 sequence: CASSLQRTYNEQFF. DNA for the CDR3: TGTGCCAGCAGCTTACAGCGGACTTACAATGAGCAGTTCTTC. The genes are TRBV7-2 and TRBJ2-1, with a weak D call TRBD2 (5 bases). Germline CDR1 and CDR2: SGHTA and FQGNSA. The CDR3 spans 14 residues. V was cut by 2 bases and J by 4 bases, with 9 bases left in between.

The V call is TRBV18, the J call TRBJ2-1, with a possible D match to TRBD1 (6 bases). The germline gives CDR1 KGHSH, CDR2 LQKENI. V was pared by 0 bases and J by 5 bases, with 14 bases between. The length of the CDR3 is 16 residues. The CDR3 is CASSPPSWTENNEQFF. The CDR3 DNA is TGTGCCAGCTCACCACCGTCCTGGACAGAAAACAATGAGCAGTTCTTC.

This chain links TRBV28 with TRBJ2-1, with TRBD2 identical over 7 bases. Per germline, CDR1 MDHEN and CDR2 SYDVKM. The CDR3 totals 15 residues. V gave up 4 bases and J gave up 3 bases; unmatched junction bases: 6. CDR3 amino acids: CASSSLRGSYNEQFF. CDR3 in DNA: TGTGCCAGCAGTTCCCTCCGCGGGAGCTACAATGAGCAGTTCTTC.

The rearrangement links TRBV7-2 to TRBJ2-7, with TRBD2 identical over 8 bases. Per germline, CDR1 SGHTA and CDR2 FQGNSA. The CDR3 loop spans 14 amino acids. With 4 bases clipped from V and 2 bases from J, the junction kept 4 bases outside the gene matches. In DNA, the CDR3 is TGTGCCAGCAGCTCGGGACTAGTTCCCTACGAGCAGTACTTC. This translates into CASSSGLVPYEQYF.

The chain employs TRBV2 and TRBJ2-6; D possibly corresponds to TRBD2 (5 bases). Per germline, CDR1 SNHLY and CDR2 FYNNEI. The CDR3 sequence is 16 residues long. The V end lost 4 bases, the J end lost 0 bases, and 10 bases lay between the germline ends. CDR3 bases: TGTGCCAGCAGTGCTGGACTGGGCTCTGGGGCCAACGTCCTGACTTTC. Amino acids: CASSAGLGSGANVLTF.

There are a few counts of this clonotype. The CDR3 sequence is CASSLSGAAQPQHF. CDR3 coding DNA: TGTGCCAGCAGCTTAAGTGGGGCGGCTCAGCCCCAGCATTTT. The rearrangement joins TRBV7-9 to TRBJ1-5; maybe TRBD1 (5 bases). The CDR3 runs 14 residues. Germline CDR1 reads SEHNR; CDR2 reads FQNEAQ (reference sequence). The V end was cut by 2 bases, the J end by 6 bases, with 11 bases between.

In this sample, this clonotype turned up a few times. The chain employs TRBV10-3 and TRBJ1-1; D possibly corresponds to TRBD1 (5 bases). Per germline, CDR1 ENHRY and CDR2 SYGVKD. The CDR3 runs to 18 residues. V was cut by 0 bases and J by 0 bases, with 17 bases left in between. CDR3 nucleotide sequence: TGTGCCATCAGTGAGTCGGCGGTGGGTGAGGGGATGAACACTGAAGCTTTCTTT. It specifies CAISESAVGEGMNTEAFF.

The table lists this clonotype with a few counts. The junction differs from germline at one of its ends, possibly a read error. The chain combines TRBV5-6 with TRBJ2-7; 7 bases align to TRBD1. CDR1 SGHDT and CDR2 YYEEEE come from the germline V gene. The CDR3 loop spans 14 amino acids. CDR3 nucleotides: TGTGCCGGCAGCACGACAGGGAGTAACTACGAGCAGTACTTC. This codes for CAGSTTGSNYEQYF.

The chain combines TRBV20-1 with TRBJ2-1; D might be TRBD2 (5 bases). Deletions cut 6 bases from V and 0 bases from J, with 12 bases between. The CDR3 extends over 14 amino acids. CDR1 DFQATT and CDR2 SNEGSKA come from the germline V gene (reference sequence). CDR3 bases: TGCAGTGCCTGGACTCTAAGCTCCTACAATGAGCAGTTCTTC. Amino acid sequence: CSAWTLSSYNEQFF.